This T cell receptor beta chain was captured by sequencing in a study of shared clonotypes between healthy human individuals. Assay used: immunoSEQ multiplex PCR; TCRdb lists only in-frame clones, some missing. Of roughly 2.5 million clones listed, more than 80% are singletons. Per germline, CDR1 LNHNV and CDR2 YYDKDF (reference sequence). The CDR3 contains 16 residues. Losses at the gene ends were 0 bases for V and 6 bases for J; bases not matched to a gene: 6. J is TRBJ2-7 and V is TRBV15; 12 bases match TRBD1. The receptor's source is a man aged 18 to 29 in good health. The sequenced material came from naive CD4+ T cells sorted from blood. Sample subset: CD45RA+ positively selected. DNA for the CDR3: TGTGCCACCAGCAGAGAGGGCGGGACAGGGGGCGTCGAGCAGTACTTC. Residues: CATSREGGTGGVEQYF.